The 26 T cell receptor beta chains below come from one sample, sequenced in a study of T-cell reconstitution after alpha-beta-depleted transplantation in children (dated by TCRdb to about 2016). The intended sense of this specimen's treatment or condition label: allogeneic hematopoietic cell transplantation with graft depleted of TCRalphabeta T cells and CD19 B cells. The method behind the library was PCR. The sequencer listed for this sample is Illumina HiSeq 2500. To normalize quantification of the TCRbeta repertoire, the TCR libraries were built with molecular barcoding that relied on unique molecular identifiers. TCRdb reworked the public reads: Q25 trimming with fastp, MiXCR clone assembly, productive beta chains retained. CDR3 protein duplicates are merged, each entry listing the most common genes and DNA. The sample includes 350,000 to 500,000 distinct CDR3 sequences, with roughly two fifths observed a single time. The ten largest clones capture about 30% of the sample.

The sequences come from PBMCs, collected before TCRalphabeta/CD19-depleted stem cell transplant. These receptors all come from a girl aged 2-10 years with aplastic anemia, due to receive a stem cell transplant.

This chain joins TRBV28 and TRBJ2-7; TRBD1 matches 8 bases. CDR1 is MDHEN and CDR2 is SYDVKM in the germline V gene. The CDR3 has 13 residues. With V trimmed by 5 bases and J by 4 bases, 4 bases remained unmatched. DNA of the CDR3: TGTGCCAGCAGTCAGGGGGCGCAGTACGAGCAGTACTTC. It specifies CASSQGAQYEQYF.

The chain joins TRBV18 to TRBJ2-1; D is ambiguous. Germline CDR1 reads KGHSH; CDR2 reads LQKENI. This CDR3 spans 14 amino acids. V lost 0 bases and J lost 4, with 7 bases in between. The CDR3 DNA follows: TGTGCCAGCTCACCACCGTTACAATACAATGAGCAGTTCTTC. This sequence encodes CASSPPLQYNEQFF.

This clonotype was seen at least ten times. The CDR3 region is CATYVNNRELFF. In nucleotides, the CDR3 is TGTGCCACCTACGTTAATAACCGGGAGCTGTTTTTT. The chain is built from TRBV10-3 and TRBJ2-2; D is uncertain. The CDR3 totals 12 residues. V was shortened by 10 bases and J by 9 bases, with 15 bases between the two germline ends. The germline V gene encodes CDR1 ENHRY and CDR2 SYGVKD.

At least ten counts were recorded for this clonotype. The chain has TRBV29-1 and TRBJ2-7, with 8 positions matching TRBD2. Trimming removed 6 bases from V and 0 bases from J; junction bases left unmatched: 7. There are 14 residues in the CDR3. CDR1 and CDR2 from the germline V gene are SQVTM and ANQGSEA. For the CDR3, the DNA is TGCAGCGTAGCCGGGGGGGGCTTCTCCTACGAGCAGTACTTC. Translating it yields CSVAGGGFSYEQYF.

The count of this clonotype is one. V usage is TRBV29-1 and J usage is TRBJ2-1, with D perhaps given as TRBD1 or TRBD2 (6 bases each). CDR3 length: 17 residues. CDR1 and CDR2 (germline): SQVTM, ANQGSEA. The V and J ends lost 6 bases and 5 bases respectively, with 26 bases between them. In DNA form, the CDR3 reads TGCAGCGTCAAAGGGGGGAAATTAAACCGGTCCGACAATGAGCAGTTCTTC. This sequence encodes CSVKGGKLNRSDNEQFF.

This clonotype has ten or more counts. The chain links TRBV6-5 to TRBJ2-1; D call uncertain. CDR1 and CDR2 from the germline V gene are MNHEY and SVGAGI. The CDR3 is 13 residues long. V was trimmed by 1 base and J by 10 bases, leaving 11 bases between them. As DNA, the CDR3 is TGTGCCAGCAGTTACTTTTTAAGCCAAGAGCAGTTCTTC. It specifies CASSYFLSQEQFF.

The CDR3 bases are TGCAGTGCTAGAGATCAGCCCTTTAACCCCTACGAGCAGTACTTC. The encoded protein is CSARDQPFNPYEQYF. The rearrangement links TRBV20-1 to TRBJ2-7; no clear D gene. CDR3 length equals 15 residues. Looked up from germline, CDR1 is DFQATT and CDR2 is SNEGSKA (reference sequence). Trimming removed 0 bases from V and 2 bases from J, with 14 bases in between.

This clonotype came up many times. This sequence joins TRBV15 and TRBJ2-1; D ambiguous. The germline CDR1 and CDR2 sequences are LNHNV and YYDKDF (reference sequence). Deletions cut 1 base from V and 9 bases from J, with 7 bases between. The CDR3 spans 12 residues. This CDR3 is CATSRGFGEQFF. The CDR3, as DNA: TGTGCCACCAGCAGAGGTTTCGGTGAGCAGTTCTTC. The whole variable domain, filled in from reference TRBV15 and TRBJ2-1, reads DAMVIQNPRYQVTQFGKPVTLSCSQTLNHNVMYWYQQKSSQAPKLLFHYYDKDFNNEADTPDNFQSRRPNTSFCFLDIRSPGLGDTAMYLCATSRGFGEQFFGPGTRLTVL.

This clonotype was seen at least ten times. The chain uses TRBV20-1 and TRBJ2-1; TRBD2 matches 8 bases. Looked up from germline, CDR1 is DFQATT and CDR2 is SNEGSKA (reference sequence). This CDR3 has 15 residues. With 3 bases clipped from V and 6 bases from J, the junction kept 10 bases outside the gene matches. CDR3 in amino acids: CSASPGLAGFNEQFF. DNA for the CDR3: TGCAGTGCTAGCCCCGGACTAGCAGGGTTCAATGAGCAGTTCTTC.

As DNA, the CDR3 is TGCGCCAGCAGCTTGTTGCGCACCGGGGAGCTGTTTTTT. Translating gives CASSLLRTGELFF. J is TRBJ2-2 and V is TRBV5-1, with D unclear. The CDR3 runs 13 residues. Trimming pared 1 base from V and 4 bases from J, leaving 5 bases between. Germline V gene sequence: CDR1 SGHRS, CDR2 YFSETQ.

V and J are TRBV7-2 and TRBJ2-7, with 7 bases fitting TRBD2. Per germline, CDR1 SGHTA and CDR2 FQGNSA. The CDR3 has 15 amino acids. V was pared by 3 bases and J by 5 bases, with 10 bases of the junction left unmatched. CDR3 coding DNA: TGTGCCAGCAGCTTCACTAGCGCGTACGTGGACGAGCAGTACTTC. Its translation is CASSFTSAYVDEQYF. The full variable domain, its missing parts supplied by reference TRBV7-2 and TRBJ2-7, is GAGVSQSPSNKVTEKGKDVELRCDPISGHTALYWYRQSLGQGLEFLIYFQGNSAPDKSGLPSDRFSAERTGGSVSTLTIQRTQQEDSAVYLCASSFTSAYVDEQYFGPGTRLTVT.

The chain couples TRBV5-1 to TRBJ2-1; maybe TRBD1 (6 bases). V lost 1 base and J lost 6, with 14 bases in between. This CDR3 has 15 residues. Germline CDR1 and CDR2: SGHRS and YFSETQ. The CDR3: CASSLIQGSSNEQFF. DNA for the CDR3: TGCGCCAGCAGCTTGATACAGGGATCGAGCAATGAGCAGTTCTTC.

This clonotype showed up just a few times. The chain joins TRBV29-1 to TRBJ2-1, with D perhaps TRBD1 (5 bases). The germline gives CDR1 SQVTM, CDR2 ANQGSEA. V was clipped by 6 bases and J by 6 bases, with 12 bases between them. The CDR3 sequence is 12 residues long. CDR3 sequence (DNA): TGCAGCGTGGGCAGGGTAAGCAATGAGCAGTTCTTC. Its protein product is CSVGRVSNEQFF.

The V and J genes are TRBV20-1 and TRBJ2-3; 8 nucleotides line up with TRBD1. CDR3 length: 13 residues. CDR1 is DFQATT, CDR2 SNEGSKA, per germline (reference sequence). With 7 bases clipped from V and 1 base from J, the junction kept 4 bases outside the gene matches. In DNA form, the CDR3 reads TGCAGTGAACCGGGACAGGGCACAGATACGCAGTATTTT. Protein product: CSEPGQGTDTQYF.

The chain employs TRBV20-1 and TRBJ2-1; 9 bases fit TRBD2. Trimming cost V 3 bases and J 4 bases; bases outside gene matches: 4. The CDR3 runs 14 residues. Germline CDR1 and CDR2: DFQATT and SNEGSKA (reference sequence). For the CDR3, the DNA is TGCAGTGCTAGTTTCACTAGCGGGTACAATGAGCAGTTCTTC. It specifies CSASFTSGYNEQFF.

This clonotype was detected ten times or more. The rearrangement links TRBV7-9 to TRBJ2-5, with unresolved D. V lost 5 bases to trimming and J lost 5 bases, with 12 bases between them. This CDR3 region has 13 residues. Per the germline V gene, CDR1 is SEHNR and CDR2 is FQNEAQ (reference sequence). The CDR3 DNA is TGTGCCAGCAGCCGTCCTGGGATTGAGACCCAGTACTTC. Protein sequence: CASSRPGIETQYF.

This clonotype was detected ten times or more. This chain connects TRBV5-1 to TRBJ2-5; possible D gene TRBD2, 7 bases. V was shortened by 4 bases and J by 5 bases, with 18 bases between the two germline ends. The CDR3 is 15 residues long. Looked up from germline, CDR1 is SGHRS and CDR2 is YFSETQ. The CDR3 DNA sequence: TGCGCCAGCAGCCCTGAGGCAGGGGAGGGCGAGACCCAGTACTTC. Protein: CASSPEAGEGETQYF.

This clonotype has ten or more counts. J is TRBJ2-1 and V is TRBV2, with D hard to call. The V end lost 8 bases, the J end lost 0 bases, and 11 bases lay between the germline ends. Per germline, CDR1 SNHLY and CDR2 FYNNEI. The CDR3 covers 14 residues. For the CDR3, the DNA is TGTGCCAGCTCGGACGCTGTCTCCTACAATGAGCAGTTCTTC. It codes for CASSDAVSYNEQFF. Looking up the rest from reference TRBV2 and TRBJ2-1 gives the full variable domain: EPEVTQTPSHQVTQMGQEVILRCVPISNHLYFYWYRQILGQKVEFLVSFYNNEISEKSEIFDDQFSVERPDGSNFTLKIRSTKLEDSAMYFCASSDAVSYNEQFFGPGTRLTVL.

This clonotype was recorded a few times. V gene TRBV6-5 combines with J gene TRBJ1-2; D unclear. V shed 0 bases and J shed 3 bases, with 11 bases lying between them. There are 15 residues in the CDR3. CDR1 is MNHEY, CDR2 SVGAGI, per germline. The CDR3 protein is CASSYSLQWDYGYTF. The CDR3, as DNA: TGTGCCAGCAGTTACTCGTTACAGTGGGACTATGGCTACACCTTC.

The genes are TRBV28 and TRBJ2-2; D is possibly TRBD1 (5 bases). V lost 3 bases, J lost 8 bases, and 25 bases lay in between. The CDR3 consists of 18 residues. Germline values: CDR1 MDHEN, CDR2 SYDVKM. The CDR3: CASSFPAGGHGRPGELFF. Written as DNA, the CDR3 is TGTGCCAGCAGTTTCCCTGCCGGTGGACACGGACGCCCTGGGGAGCTGTTTTTT.

This clonotype was found many times. The V gene is TRBV7-9, the J gene TRBJ2-1; D might be TRBD2 (6 bases). The CDR3 is 15 residues long. Germline loops: CDR1 SEHNR, CDR2 FQNEAQ (reference sequence). The V end lost 10 bases, the J end lost 0 bases, and 16 bases lay between the germline ends. The CDR3 region has the DNA TGTGCCACAGGAGCTAGCGAAAGCTCCTACAATGAGCAGTTCTTC. It yields the protein CATGASESSYNEQFF.

This clonotype has a handful of counts. The V call is TRBV7-9, the J call TRBJ1-6, with 11 bases that match TRBD1. With V trimmed by 5 bases and J by 9 bases, 6 bases remained unmatched. There are 15 residues in the CDR3. Germline CDR1 reads SEHNR; CDR2 reads FQNEAQ (reference sequence). CDR3 amino acids: CASSKWDRGISPLHF. The CDR3 DNA reads as TGTGCCAGCAGCAAGTGGGACAGGGGGATTTCACCCCTCCACTTT. The full variable domain, its missing parts supplied by reference TRBV7-9 and TRBJ1-6, is DTGVSQNPRHKITKRGQNVTFRCDPISEHNRLYWYRQTLGQGPEFLTYFQNEAQLEKSRLLSDRFSAERPKGSFSTLEIQRTEQGDSAMYLCASSKWDRGISPLHFGNGTRLTVT.

The chain combines TRBV5-6 with TRBJ1-3; the match to TRBD1 covers 11 bases. The V gene end was trimmed by 3 bases and the J gene end by 1 base; junction bases not matched to a gene: 12. The CDR3 is 19 residues long. Germline V lookup: CDR1 SGHDT, CDR2 YYEEEE. The CDR3 spells CASSYLDRGRLGSGNTIYF. CDR3 in DNA: TGTGCCAGCAGCTACTTGGACAGGGGGCGTCTCGGGTCTGGAAACACCATATATTTT.

V usage is TRBV5-1 and J usage is TRBJ1-1; 9 bases match TRBD1. V trimming: 4 bases; J trimming: 6 bases; junction bases outside the gene matches: 10. Germline V CDR1 and CDR2: SGHRS, YFSETQ. The CDR3 extends over 15 amino acids. CDR3 in amino acids: CASSQQGGTGSEAFF. The CDR3 DNA follows: TGCGCCAGCAGCCAGCAGGGGGGGACAGGGTCTGAAGCTTTCTTT.

The chain joins TRBV6-1 to TRBJ2-1; TRBD2 aligns across 8 bases. The germline CDR1 and CDR2 sequences are MNHNS and SASEGT. The CDR3 has 16 residues. J was trimmed by 7 bases and V by 7 bases; bases with no gene match: 15. The CDR3 loop reads CASTDPGLEAGNEQFF. In nucleotides, the CDR3 is TGTGCCAGCACCGACCCGGGACTAGAGGCGGGGAATGAGCAGTTCTTC.

This clonotype was seen a few times. This is likely a read error, given that the CDR3 carries no conserved phenylalanine or tryptophan at its end. This sequence joins TRBV20-1 and TRBJ2-4; possibly TRBD2 for D (6 bases). V was pared by 5 bases and J by 8 bases, with 16 bases between. The CDR3 runs to 13 residues. Germline V gives CDR1 DFQATT, CDR2 SNEGSKA (reference sequence). The CDR3 loop is CSAVRPGLDIQYV. The CDR3 coding sequence is TGCAGTGCTGTTCGACCGGGACTGGACATTCAGTACGTC.